The clone carrying this TCR beta chain was seen only a few times. The antigen is unknown. The data stem from a study of T-cell memory formation after mild COVID-19. General study points: Clones that contracted clustered mainly in CM and EM if CD4+ and in EMRA if CD8+. The study found balanced CD4/CD8 in clones contracting day 15 to 85 and a CD4+ lean in later expanders. In second-wave clones peaking day 37, SARS-CoV-2 specificity remained unconfirmed.

The CDR3 contains 16 residues. The germline V gene has CDR1 SGHTA and CDR2 FQGNSA. J lost 0 bases, V lost 1 base, and 3 bases had no gene match. 5'RACE primed from the constant segment yielded TCR alpha and TCR beta cDNA libraries bearing sample barcodes and UMIs. Each CDR3 protein is one row after TCRdb ran MiXCR on the 5' RACE reads. This sample has 450,000 or so distinct CDR3 sequences; nearly 25% occur once, and the top ten carry around an eighth. The sequence came from an adult woman who had mild COVID-19 (a few samples of this study predate the infection). Cell type and time point are not known. Sequencing was done on a sample of PBMCs or a T cell subset sorted from them (not recorded which). The chain uses TRBV7-2 and TRBJ2-1; 7 bases fit TRBD2. CDR3 amino acids: CASSLVSGFSYNEQFF. For the CDR3, the DNA is TGTGCCAGCAGCTTAGTTAGCGGGTTCTCCTACAATGAGCAGTTCTTC.